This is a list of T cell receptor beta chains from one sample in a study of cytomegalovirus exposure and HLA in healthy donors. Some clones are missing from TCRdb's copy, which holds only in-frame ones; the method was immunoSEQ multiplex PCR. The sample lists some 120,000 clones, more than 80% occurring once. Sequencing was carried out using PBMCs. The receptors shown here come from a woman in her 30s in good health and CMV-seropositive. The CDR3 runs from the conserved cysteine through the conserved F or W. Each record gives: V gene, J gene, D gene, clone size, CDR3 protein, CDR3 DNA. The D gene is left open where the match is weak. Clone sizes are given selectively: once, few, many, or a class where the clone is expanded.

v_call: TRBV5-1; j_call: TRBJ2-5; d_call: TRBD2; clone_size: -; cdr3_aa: CASSPGLAEPVAQYF; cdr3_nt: TGCGCCAGCAGTCCGGGACTAGCGGAGCCCGTGGCCCAGTACTTC
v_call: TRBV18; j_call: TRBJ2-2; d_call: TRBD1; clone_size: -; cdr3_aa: CASSPPGQGRTGELFF; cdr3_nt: TGTGCCAGCTCACCACCGGGACAGGGTAGGACCGGGGAGCTGTTTTTT
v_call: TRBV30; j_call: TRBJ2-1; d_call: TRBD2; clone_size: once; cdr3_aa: CAWSVRLAGGGNEQFF; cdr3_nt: TGTGCCTGGAGTGTGAGACTAGCGGGGGGGGGCAATGAGCAGTTCTTC
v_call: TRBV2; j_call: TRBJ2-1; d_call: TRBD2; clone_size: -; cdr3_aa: CASTKREGTYNEQFF; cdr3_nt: TGTGCCAGCACCAAGCGGGAAGGGACCTACAATGAGCAGTTCTTC
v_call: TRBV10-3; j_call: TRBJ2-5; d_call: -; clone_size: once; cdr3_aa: CAIARGGQETQYF; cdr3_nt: TGTGCCATCGCTAGGGGGGGGCAAGAGACCCAGTACTTC
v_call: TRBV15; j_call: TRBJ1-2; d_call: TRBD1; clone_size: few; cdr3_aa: CATSRVRDRANYGYTF; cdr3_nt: TGTGCCACCAGCAGAGTCCGGGACAGAGCTAACTATGGCTACACCTTC
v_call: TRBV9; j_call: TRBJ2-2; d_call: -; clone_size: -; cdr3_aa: CASSVGSSQEGGELFF; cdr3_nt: TGTGCCAGCAGCGTAGGTTCCTCTCAGGAAGGCGGGGAGCTGTTTTTT
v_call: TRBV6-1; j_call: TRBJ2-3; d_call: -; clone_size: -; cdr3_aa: CASSIGGTDTQYF; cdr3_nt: TGTGCCAGCAGTATCGGGGGCACAGATACGCAGTATTTT
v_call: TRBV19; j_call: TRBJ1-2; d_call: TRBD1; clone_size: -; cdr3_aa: CASSYQTGNYGYTF; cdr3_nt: TGTGCCAGTAGCTATCAGACAGGGAACTATGGTTACACCTTC
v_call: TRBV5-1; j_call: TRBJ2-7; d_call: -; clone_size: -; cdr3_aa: CAGSLWPGSTYEQYF; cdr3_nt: TGCGCCGGCAGCTTGTGGCCCGGGAGTACCTACGAGCAGTACTTC
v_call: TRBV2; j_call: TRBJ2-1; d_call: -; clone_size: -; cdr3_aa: CASDPGGPPGNEQFF; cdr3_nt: TGTGCCAGCGACCCGGGGGGCCCGCCTGGCAATGAGCAGTTCTTC
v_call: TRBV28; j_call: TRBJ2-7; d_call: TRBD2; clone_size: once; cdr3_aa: CASSFGLAGGGGEQYF; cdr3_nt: TGTGCCAGCAGTTTCGGACTAGCGGGAGGTGGCGGCGAGCAGTACTTC
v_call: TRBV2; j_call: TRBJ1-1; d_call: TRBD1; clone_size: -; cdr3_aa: CASRLTGRAFF; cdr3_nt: TGTGCCAGCAGGTTGACAGGGAGGGCTTTCTTT
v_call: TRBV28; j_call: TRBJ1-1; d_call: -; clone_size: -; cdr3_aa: CASSSTGGGFTEAFF; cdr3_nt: TGTGCCAGCAGTTCGACGGGCGGGGGGTTCACTGAAGCTTTCTTT
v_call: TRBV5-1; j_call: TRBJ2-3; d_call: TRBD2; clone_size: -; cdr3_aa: CASRPGGLAGGSNTQYF; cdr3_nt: TGCGCCAGCAGGCCGGGGGGACTAGCGGGAGGATCTAATACGCAGTATTTT
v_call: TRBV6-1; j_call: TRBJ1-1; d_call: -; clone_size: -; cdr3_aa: CASSENEGGSEAFF; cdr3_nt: TGTGCCAGCAGTGAAAATGAAGGGGGTTCTGAAGCTTTCTTT
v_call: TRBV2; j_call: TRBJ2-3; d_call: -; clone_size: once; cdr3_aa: CASSGAGSTDTQYF; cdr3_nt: TGTGCCAGCAGTGGGGCGGGAAGCACAGATACGCAGTATTTT
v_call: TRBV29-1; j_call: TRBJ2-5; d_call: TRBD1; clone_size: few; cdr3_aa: CSVQTGYRAETQYF; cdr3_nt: TGCAGCGTCCAGACAGGGTACCGGGCAGAGACCCAGTACTTC
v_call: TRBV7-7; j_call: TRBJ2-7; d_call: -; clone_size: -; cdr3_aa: CASSSQEVGEQYF; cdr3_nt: TGTGCTAGCAGCTCCCAGGAGGTGGGGGAGCAGTACTTC
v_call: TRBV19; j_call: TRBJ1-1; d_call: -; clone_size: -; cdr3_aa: CASDILSRVRAEAFF; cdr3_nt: TGTGCCAGTGACATTCTAAGCAGGGTAAGAGCTGAAGCTTTCTTT
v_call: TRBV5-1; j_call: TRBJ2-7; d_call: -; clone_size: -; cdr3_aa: CASSLLISSYEQYF; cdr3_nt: TGCGCCAGCAGCTTGCTTATCAGCTCCTACGAGCAGTACTTC
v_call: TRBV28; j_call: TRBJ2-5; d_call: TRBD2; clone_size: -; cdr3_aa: CASTNGGEGRETQYF; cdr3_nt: TGTGCCAGCACCAACGGGGGGGAGGGCCGGGAGACCCAGTACTTC
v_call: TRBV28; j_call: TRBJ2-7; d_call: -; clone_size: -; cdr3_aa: CASQGDPYEQYF; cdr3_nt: TGTGCCAGCCAAGGGGATCCCTACGAGCAGTACTTC
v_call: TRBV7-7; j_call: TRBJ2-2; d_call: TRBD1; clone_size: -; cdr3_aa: CASSEQQGAGTGELFF; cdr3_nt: TGTGCTAGCAGCGAACAACAGGGGGCAGGGACCGGGGAGCTGTTTTTT
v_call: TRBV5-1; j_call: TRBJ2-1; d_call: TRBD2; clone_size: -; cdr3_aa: CASSYWLASGTNEQFF; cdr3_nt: TGCGCCAGCAGCTATTGGTTGGCTAGCGGGACCAATGAGCAGTTCTTC
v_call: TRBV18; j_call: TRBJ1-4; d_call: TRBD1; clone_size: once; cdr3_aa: CASSPPGQKDEKLFF; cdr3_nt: TGTGCCAGCTCACCACCGGGACAGAAAGATGAAAAACTGTTTTTT
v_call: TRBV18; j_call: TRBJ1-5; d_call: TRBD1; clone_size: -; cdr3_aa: CASSSGTGGPQHF; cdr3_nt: TGTGCCAGCTCATCCGGGACAGGTGGGCCCCAGCATTTT
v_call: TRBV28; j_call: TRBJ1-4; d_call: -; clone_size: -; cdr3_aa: CASSGVTNEKLFF; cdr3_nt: TGTGCCAGCTCAGGGGTAACTAATGAAAAACTGTTTTTT
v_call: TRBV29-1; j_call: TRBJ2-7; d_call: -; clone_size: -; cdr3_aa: CSVEGHSSYEQYF; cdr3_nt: TGCAGCGTTGAGGGACATAGCTCCTACGAGCAGTACTTC
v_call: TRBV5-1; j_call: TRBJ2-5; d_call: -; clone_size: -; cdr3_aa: CASSLAGSPEGETQYF; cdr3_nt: TGCGCCAGCAGCTTGGCGGGATCCCCCGAGGGAGAGACCCAGTACTTC
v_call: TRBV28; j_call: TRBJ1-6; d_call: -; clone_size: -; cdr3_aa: CASGPTGLSNSPLHF; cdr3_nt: TGTGCCAGCGGACCCACAGGGTTGAGCAATTCACCCCTCCACTTT
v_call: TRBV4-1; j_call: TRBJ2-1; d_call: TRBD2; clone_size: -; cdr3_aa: CASSQGRGGRANNEQFF; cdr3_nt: TGCGCCAGCAGCCAGGGGCGGGGCGGGAGGGCCAACAATGAGCAGTTCTTC
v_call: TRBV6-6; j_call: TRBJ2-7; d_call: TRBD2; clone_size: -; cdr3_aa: CASSYSERGTSYEQYF; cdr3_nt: TGTGCCAGCAGTTACTCAGAGCGGGGGACCTCCTACGAGCAGTACTTC
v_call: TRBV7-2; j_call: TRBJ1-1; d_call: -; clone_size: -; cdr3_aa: CASSLEVGEAFF; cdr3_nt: TGTGCCAGCAGCTTAGAAGTCGGTGAAGCTTTCTTT
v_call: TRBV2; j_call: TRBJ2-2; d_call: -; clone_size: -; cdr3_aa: CASSEGPTGELFF; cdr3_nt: TGTGCCAGCAGTGAGGGCCCTACCGGGGAGCTGTTTTTT
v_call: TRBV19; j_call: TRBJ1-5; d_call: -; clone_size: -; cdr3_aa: CASSIELYSNQPQHF; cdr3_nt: TGTGCCAGTAGTATAGAGTTGTATAGCAATCAGCCCCAGCATTTT
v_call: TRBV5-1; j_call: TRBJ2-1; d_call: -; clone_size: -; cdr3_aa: CASSLGPGSNYNEQFF; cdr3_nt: TGCGCCAGCAGCTTGGGGCCCGGGAGTAACTACAATGAGCAGTTCTTC
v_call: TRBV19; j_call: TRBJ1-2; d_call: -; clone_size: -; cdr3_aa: CASSIRGGGNYGYTF; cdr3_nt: TGTGCCAGTAGTATTAGGGGTGGCGGTAACTATGGCTACACCTTC
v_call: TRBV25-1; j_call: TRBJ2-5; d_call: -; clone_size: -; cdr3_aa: CASSHSRTAGETQYF; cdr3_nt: TGTGCCAGCAGCCACTCCCGGACAGCCGGGGAGACCCAGTACTTC
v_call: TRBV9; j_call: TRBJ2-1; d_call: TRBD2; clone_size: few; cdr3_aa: CASSGSGRSSGNEQFF; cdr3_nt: TGTGCCAGCAGCGGTAGCGGGAGAAGCAGCGGGAATGAGCAGTTCTTC